The source of this T cell receptor (beta chain) is a study of a mutant IDH1 vaccine in newly diagnosed glioma. Study context: Onset of vaccination occurred 4-6 weeks following radiotherapy alone, or with temozolomide cycles. Males made up roughly 62% and females roughly 40% of treated patients, whose mean age was approximately 43 years. Pretreatment consisted of radiotherapy, temozolomide, or both, with most receiving both.

Profiled with immunoSEQ multiplex PCR; TCRdb holds only in-frame clones, not every one. The data show 32,000 or so clones, approximately 90% seen once. Stated time point: week 5, during vaccination. Doses comprised 300 ug of mutant IDH1 20-mer peptide each, plus topical imiquimod. Each donor presented with a new WHO grade 3 or 4 astrocytoma that tested IDH1-mutant and showed ATRX loss. Details on this clone: Its antigen remains unidentified.

V shed 5 bases and J shed 4 bases, with 10 bases lying between them. Germline V gene data show CDR1 as MDHEN and CDR2 as SYDVKM. The CDR3 runs to 13 residues. This specimen consisted of peripheral blood mononuclear cells (PBMCs), obtained from a glioma patient whose treatment included an IDH1 peptide vaccine. The sequence was collected from a woman aged 40 to 49 with glioma. Some clones in this sample may be carry-over from other donors' samples. This chain connects TRBV28 to TRBJ2-3; possible D gene TRBD1, 5 bases. The CDR3 spells CASSLRGPDTQYF. CDR3 sequence (DNA): TGTGCCAGCAGTCTTAGGGGCCCAGATACGCAGTATTTT.